A single sample is the source of the 28 T cell receptor beta chains below, sequenced in a study of control samples from healthy donors and cancer patients. The protocol was immunoSEQ multiplex PCR, while the TCRdb copy is restricted to in-frame clones and leaves out a portion. The sample includes 120,000 or so clones, approximately 93% of them seen just once. Sequenced input: blood. Receptor source: a woman younger than 35 in good health.

The chain carries TRBV5-1 and TRBJ1-1, with D unresolved. The CDR3 extends over 15 amino acids. With 1 base removed from V and 4 bases from J, the gap between germline ends came to 14 bases. Germline V gene lookup returns CDR1 SGHRS and CDR2 YFSETQ. The CDR3 loop is CASSLKALGVTEAFF. CDR3 DNA sequence: TGCGCCAGCAGCTTGAAAGCGCTCGGGGTCACTGAAGCTTTCTTT.

CDR3 DNA: TGTGCCAGCAGCTTACAGGGTTCGGCAGCGAGCACTGAAGCTTTCTTT. This sequence encodes CASSLQGSAASTEAFF. The chain is built from TRBV7-2 and TRBJ1-1, with TRBD1 as a possible D gene (5 bases). Germline CDR1 is SGHTA and CDR2 is FQGNSA. CDR3 size: 16 residues. V was clipped by 2 bases and J by 4 bases, with 17 bases between them.

CDR3 bases: TGCAGCGTTAGAACCAACACCGGGGAGCTGTTTTTT. Its translation: CSVRTNTGELFF. The chain joins TRBV29-1 to TRBJ2-2; D remains ambiguous. Trimming shortened V by 5 bases and J by 2 bases, and 6 bases separated the two germline ends. The germline CDR1 and CDR2 sequences are SQVTM and ANQGSEA. The CDR3 extends over 12 amino acids.

The rearrangement uses TRBV7-3 and TRBJ2-2; D gene ambiguous. The germline V and J ends were trimmed by 1 base and 7 bases, with 7 bases remaining between them. Germline V CDR1 and CDR2: SGHTA, FQGTGA. This CDR3 is 13 amino acids long. CDR3 in DNA: TGTGCCAGCAGCTTAAGCGGCGACGGGGAGCTGTTTTTT. Translating it yields CASSLSGDGELFF.

CDR3 bases: TGTGCCTGGAGTGCCTCCCGGACAAGGGGGAGCTCCTACGAGCAGTACTTC. Its translation is CAWSASRTRGSSYEQYF. This chain links TRBV30 with TRBJ2-7; perhaps TRBD1 as D (6 bases). Germline loops: CDR1 GTSNPN, CDR2 SVGIG (reference sequence). This CDR3 has 17 amino acids. Deletions cut 1 base from V and 0 bases from J, with 19 bases between.

The V and J genes are TRBV27 and TRBJ1-5, with D hard to call. The ends were cut back, 6 bases at V and 0 bases at J, with 9 bases in the middle. Germline V gene lookup returns CDR1 MNHEY and CDR2 SMNVEV (reference sequence). The CDR3 length is 14 residues. The CDR3 nucleotides are TGTGCCAGCAGGACTAGAGATAGCAATCAGCCCCAGCATTTT. This sequence encodes CASRTRDSNQPQHF.

The chain links TRBV24-1 to TRBJ1-4; D gene ambiguous. Per the germline V gene, CDR1 is KGHDR and CDR2 is SFDVKD. The length of the CDR3 is 16 residues. V was pared by 2 bases and J by 8 bases, with 17 bases between. CDR3 sequence reads: CATSDSDYGPFEKLFF. CDR3 DNA sequence: TGTGCCACCAGTGATTCGGACTATGGGCCTTTCGAAAAACTGTTTTTT.

The J gene is TRBJ2-1, the V gene TRBV6-6, with D hard to call. The CDR3 sequence is 11 residues long. Trimming removed 4 bases at V and 6 bases at J, with 4 bases between. The germline V gene has CDR1 MNHNY and CDR2 SVGAGI (reference sequence). Written as DNA, the CDR3 is TGTGCCAGCAGTTTCGGCAATGAGCAGTTCTTC. Translated, it gives CASSFGNEQFF.

The chain recombines TRBV30 with TRBJ1-1, with 9 bases aligning to TRBD1. V dropped 5 bases and J dropped 5; count of bases not matched to a gene: 3. Looked up from germline, CDR1 is GTSNPN and CDR2 is SVGIG (reference sequence). The CDR3 consists of 12 residues. CDR3 region: CAWLDRGTEAFF. The CDR3 region has the DNA TGTGCCTGGCTGGACAGGGGAACTGAAGCTTTCTTT. Full variable domain (rest looked up from reference TRBV30 and TRBJ1-1): SQTIHQWPATLVQPVGSPLSLECTVEGTSNPNLYWYRQAAGRGLQLLFYSVGIGQISSEVPQNLSASRPQDRQFILSSKKLLLSDSGFYLCAWLDRGTEAFFGQGTRLTVV.

The rearrangement joins TRBV4-3 to TRBJ1-1; 7 bases match TRBD1. The germline CDR1 and CDR2 sequences are LGHNA and YSLEER. V gave up 3 bases and J gave up 3 bases; unmatched junction bases: 10. CDR3 length: 16 residues. CDR3 nucleotide sequence: TGCGCCAGCAGCCAGGGGGACAGCTGGTCGTACACTGAAGCTTTCTTT. Protein product: CASSQGDSWSYTEAFF.

This chain links TRBV28 with TRBJ2-3, with D possibly TRBD1 on 6 matching bases. The V and J ends lost 4 bases and 0 bases respectively, with 14 bases between them. Germline CDR1 is MDHEN and CDR2 is SYDVKM. This CDR3 spans 16 amino acids. Here the CDR3 reads CASSSQGRLSTDTQYF. Here the CDR3 DNA reads TGTGCCAGCAGTTCGCAGGGGCGGCTTAGCACAGATACGCAGTATTTT.

This clone was observed once. The genes are TRBV9 and TRBJ2-2; TRBD1 is a possible D gene (5 bases). Germline CDR1 reads SGDLS; CDR2 reads YYNGEE. The ends were cut back, 0 bases at V and 6 bases at J, with 9 bases in the middle. The CDR3 covers 14 residues. CDR3 protein: CASSVGRGAGELFF. CDR3 nucleotide sequence: TGTGCCAGCAGCGTAGGTAGGGGCGCCGGGGAGCTGTTTTTT.

The rearrangement joins TRBV6-5 to TRBJ1-2; 7 bases match TRBD1. V was pared by 7 bases and J by 4 bases, with 9 bases of the junction left unmatched. The germline gives CDR1 MNHEY, CDR2 SVGAGI. The CDR3 has 14 amino acids. The CDR3 bases are TGTGCCAGCACCCTGGGACAGTCGGGCTATGGCTACACCTTC. Its translation is CASTLGQSGYGYTF.

The J gene is TRBJ1-5, the V gene TRBV28; a possible D gene is TRBD1 (6 bases). Per germline, CDR1 MDHEN and CDR2 SYDVKM. This CDR3 is built from 13 residues. V shed 8 bases and J shed 4 bases, with 12 bases lying between them. The CDR3 nucleotides read TGTGCCAGCCGAAAAGGGGGAAATCAGCCCCAGCATTTT. It yields the protein CASRKGGNQPQHF.

The V call is TRBV28, the J call TRBJ2-7, with TRBD2 matching over 7 bases. Germline assignment: CDR1 MDHEN and CDR2 SYDVKM. This CDR3 region has 15 residues. With V trimmed by 2 bases and J by 2 bases, 6 bases remained unmatched. CDR3 DNA sequence: TGTGCCAGCAGTTTACATCGACGGGGGGCCTACGAGCAGTACTTC. Residues: CASSLHRRGAYEQYF.

The rearrangement joins TRBV5-5 to TRBJ1-1, with D maybe TRBD1 (5 bases). The CDR3 is made up of 16 amino acids. The ends were cut back, 2 bases at V and 1 base at J, with 15 bases in the middle. Germline V gene lookup returns CDR1 SGHKS and CDR2 YYEKEE (reference sequence). CDR3 coding DNA: TGTGCCAGCAGCTTTGGTGGGGGAGGTAAGAACACTGAAGCTTTCTTT. Translation gives CASSFGGGGKNTEAFF.

The J gene is TRBJ2-2, the V gene TRBV5-1; D is ambiguous. V dropped 1 base and J dropped 1 base, with 11 bases sitting between them. The V gene's germline CDR1 is SGHRS and CDR2 YFSETQ. CDR3 size: 16 residues. The CDR3 sequence: CASSLTPGLNTGELFF. CDR3 DNA sequence: TGCGCCAGCAGCTTGACCCCCGGATTGAACACCGGGGAGCTGTTTTTT. Full variable domain (rest looked up from reference TRBV5-1 and TRBJ2-2): KAGVTQTPRYLIKTRGQQVTLSCSPISGHRSVSWYQQTPGQGLQFLFEYFSETQRNKGNFPGRFSGRQFSNSRSEMNVSTLELGDSALYLCASSLTPGLNTGELFFGEGSRLTVL.

CDR3 nucleotides: TGTGCCAGCAGGGCAGGGGGAATTTACGAGCAGTACTTC. Encoded protein: CASRAGGIYEQYF. The chain employs TRBV28 and TRBJ2-7; 7 nucleotides align to TRBD1. The J segment lost 4 bases and the V segment lost 6 bases, leaving 6 bases of the junction unmatched. CDR3 length equals 13 residues. Germline V gives CDR1 MDHEN, CDR2 SYDVKM.

The chain joins TRBV5-1 to TRBJ2-2, with unresolved D. The V end lost 4 bases, the J end lost 2 bases, and 12 bases lay between the germline ends. This CDR3 spans 15 amino acids. The V gene's germline CDR1 is SGHRS and CDR2 YFSETQ. The CDR3 here is CASSGTGPNTGELFF. In nucleotides, the CDR3 is TGCGCCAGCAGCGGAACCGGGCCTAACACCGGGGAGCTGTTTTTT. Full variable domain (missing parts from reference TRBV5-1 and TRBJ2-2): KAGVTQTPRYLIKTRGQQVTLSCSPISGHRSVSWYQQTPGQGLQFLFEYFSETQRNKGNFPGRFSGRQFSNSRSEMNVSTLELGDSALYLCASSGTGPNTGELFFGEGSRLTVL.

V is TRBV28 and J is TRBJ2-7; maybe TRBD2 (7 bases). Looked up from germline, CDR1 is MDHEN and CDR2 is SYDVKM. Between the trimmed V and J ends, which lost 8 bases and 0 bases, there was a span of 14 bases. The CDR3 has 14 amino acids. CDR3 sequence reads: CASGGGDSSYEQYF. CDR3 sequence (DNA): TGTGCCAGCGGGGGGGGCGATTCCTCCTACGAGCAGTACTTC.

The rearrangement uses TRBV25-1 and TRBJ2-7, with 7 bases fitting TRBD1. This CDR3 spans 15 amino acids. V lost 2 bases and J lost 4; bases outside the gene matches: 8. Germline CDR1 reads MGHDK; CDR2 reads SYGVNS. CDR3 nucleotide sequence: TGTGCCAGCAGTGAAACGTCGACAGGGAGTTACGAGCAGTACTTC. It codes for CASSETSTGSYEQYF.

The chain joins TRBV2 to TRBJ1-6; the D gene is possibly TRBD1 (5 bases). The CDR3 covers 14 residues. CDR1 is SNHLY, CDR2 FYNNEI, per germline. V was shortened by 5 bases and J by 6 bases, with 11 bases between the two germline ends. For the CDR3, the DNA is TGTGCCAGCAGTAAGGACACCTTTAATTCACCCCTCCACTTT. This encodes CASSKDTFNSPLHF.

The V gene is TRBV27, the J gene TRBJ1-1; no clear D gene. This CDR3 region has 13 residues. Trimming removed 5 bases from V and 1 base from J, with 8 bases in between. Germline CDR1 is MNHEY and CDR2 is SMNVEV (reference sequence). CDR3 amino acids: CASSRASNTEAFF. CDR3 DNA sequence: TGTGCCAGCAGTAGGGCCTCGAACACTGAAGCTTTCTTT.

This chain links TRBV4-1 with TRBJ2-7; 7 bases agree with TRBD1. Germline values: CDR1 MGHRA, CDR2 YSYEKL. J gave up 0 bases and V 1 base, and 3 bases lay outside the gene matches. The CDR3 runs to 15 residues. The CDR3, as DNA: TGCGCCAGCAGCCAAGGACAGGGACCCTCCTACGAGCAGTACTTC. Amino acids: CASSQGQGPSYEQYF.

This chain uses TRBV11-1 with TRBJ2-3, with 12 nucleotides matching TRBD2. V lost 3 bases and J lost 3; bases outside the gene matches: 4. CDR1 and CDR2 (germline): SGHAT, FQDESV (reference sequence). The CDR3 runs to 16 residues. This CDR3 reads CASSFLAGGPTDTQYF. DNA of the CDR3: TGTGCCAGCAGCTTTCTAGCGGGGGGGCCTACAGATACGCAGTATTTT.

This clone was observed once. The rearrangement joins TRBV27 to TRBJ2-3; D remains ambiguous. The CDR3 loop spans 14 amino acids. Germline CDR1 and CDR2: MNHEY and SMNVEV (reference sequence). Deletions cut 3 bases from V and 0 bases from J, with 7 bases between. Here the CDR3 reads CASSLYVSTDTQYF. The CDR3 DNA is TGTGCCAGCAGTTTGTACGTTAGCACAGATACGCAGTATTTT.

The chain couples TRBV25-1 to TRBJ2-1; 7 positions agree with TRBD2. Trimming removed 8 bases from V and 8 bases from J; junction bases left unmatched: 6. Germline CDR1 and CDR2: MGHDK and SYGVNS. This CDR3 contains 12 residues. CDR3 sequence reads: CASCGRGDEQFF. The CDR3 DNA reads TGTGCCAGCTGCGGGAGAGGAGATGAGCAGTTCTTC.

The chain carries TRBV5-5 and TRBJ1-5; D remains unclear. Germline CDR1 and CDR2: SGHKS and YYEKEE (reference sequence). Trimming removed 4 bases at V and 5 bases at J, with 16 bases between. This CDR3 has 15 amino acids. CDR3 amino acids: CASSIRPYPDQPQHF. Here the CDR3 DNA reads TGTGCCAGCAGCATACGACCCTACCCGGATCAGCCCCAGCATTTT.